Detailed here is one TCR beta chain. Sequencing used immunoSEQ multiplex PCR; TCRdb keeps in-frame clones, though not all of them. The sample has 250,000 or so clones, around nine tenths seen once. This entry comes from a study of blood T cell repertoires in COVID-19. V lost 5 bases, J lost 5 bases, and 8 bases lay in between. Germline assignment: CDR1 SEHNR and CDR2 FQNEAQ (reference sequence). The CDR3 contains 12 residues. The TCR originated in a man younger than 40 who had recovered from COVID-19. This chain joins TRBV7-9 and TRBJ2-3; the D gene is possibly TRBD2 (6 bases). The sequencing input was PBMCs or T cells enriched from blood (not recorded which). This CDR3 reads CASSAGLDTQYF. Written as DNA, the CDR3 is TGTGCCAGCAGCGCGGGGCTAGATACGCAGTATTTT.